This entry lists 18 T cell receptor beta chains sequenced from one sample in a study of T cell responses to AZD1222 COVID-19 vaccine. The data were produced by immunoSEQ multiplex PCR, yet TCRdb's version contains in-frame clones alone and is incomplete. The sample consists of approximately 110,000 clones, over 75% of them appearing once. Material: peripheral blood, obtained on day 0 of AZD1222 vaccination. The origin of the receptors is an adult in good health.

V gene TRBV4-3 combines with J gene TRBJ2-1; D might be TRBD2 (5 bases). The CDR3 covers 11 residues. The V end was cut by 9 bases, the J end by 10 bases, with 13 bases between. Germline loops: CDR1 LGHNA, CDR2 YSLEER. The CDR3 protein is CASSGPGEQFF. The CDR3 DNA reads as TGCGCCAGTTCTGGCCCGGGGGAGCAGTTCTTC.

CDR3 loop: CASTREDGNTIYF. CDR3 nucleotide sequence: TGTGCCAGCACCAGGGAAGACGGAAACACCATATATTTT. The chain employs TRBV2 and TRBJ1-3; a possible D gene is TRBD1 (5 bases). Germline CDR1 is SNHLY and CDR2 is FYNNEI. The CDR3 loop spans 13 amino acids. Trimming stripped 7 bases from V and 4 bases from J, with 11 bases between.

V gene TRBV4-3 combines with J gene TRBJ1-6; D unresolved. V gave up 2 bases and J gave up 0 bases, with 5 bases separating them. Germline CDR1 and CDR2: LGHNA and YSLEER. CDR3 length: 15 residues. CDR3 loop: CASSQRSSYNSPLHF. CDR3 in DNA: TGCGCCAGCAGCCAACGTAGCTCCTATAATTCACCCCTCCACTTT.

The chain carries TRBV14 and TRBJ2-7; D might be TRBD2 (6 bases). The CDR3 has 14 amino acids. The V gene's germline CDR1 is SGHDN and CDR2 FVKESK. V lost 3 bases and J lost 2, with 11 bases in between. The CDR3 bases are TGTGCCAGCAGCCAGGGACTTGGGGCCTACGAGCAGTACTTC. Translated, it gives CASSQGLGAYEQYF.

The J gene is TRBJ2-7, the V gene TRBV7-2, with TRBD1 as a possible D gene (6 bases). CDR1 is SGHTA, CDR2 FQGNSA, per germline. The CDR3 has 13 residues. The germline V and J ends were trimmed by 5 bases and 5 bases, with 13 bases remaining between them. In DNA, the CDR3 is TGTGCCAGCAGCCCCGAGGCAGGGGACGAGCAGTACTTC. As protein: CASSPEAGDEQYF.

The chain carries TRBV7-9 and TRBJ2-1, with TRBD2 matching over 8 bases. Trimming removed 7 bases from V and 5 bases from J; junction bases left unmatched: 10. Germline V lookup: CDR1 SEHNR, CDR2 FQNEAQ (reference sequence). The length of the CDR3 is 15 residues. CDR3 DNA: TGTGCCAGCATTTCTGGACTAGCATTCGACAATGAGCAGTTCTTC. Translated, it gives CASISGLAFDNEQFF.

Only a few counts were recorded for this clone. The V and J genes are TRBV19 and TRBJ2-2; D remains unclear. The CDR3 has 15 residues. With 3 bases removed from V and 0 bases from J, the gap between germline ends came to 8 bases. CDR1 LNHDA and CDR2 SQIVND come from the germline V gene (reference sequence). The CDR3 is CASSMTASNTGELFF. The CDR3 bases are TGTGCCAGTAGTATGACGGCTTCGAACACCGGGGAGCTGTTTTTT.

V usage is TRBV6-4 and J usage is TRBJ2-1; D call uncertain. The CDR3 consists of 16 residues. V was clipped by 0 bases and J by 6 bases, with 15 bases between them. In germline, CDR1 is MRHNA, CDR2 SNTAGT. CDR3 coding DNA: TGTGCCAGCAGTGACTCTGACTTAAGACTGGGCAATGAGCAGTTCTTC. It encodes CASSDSDLRLGNEQFF.

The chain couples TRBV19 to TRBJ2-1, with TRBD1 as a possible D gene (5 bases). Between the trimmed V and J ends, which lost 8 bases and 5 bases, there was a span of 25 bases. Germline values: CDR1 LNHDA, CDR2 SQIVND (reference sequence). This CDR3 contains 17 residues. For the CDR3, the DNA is TGTGCCAGTTCAGTGGGGCCATTTCACACAATAAACAATGAGCAGTTCTTC. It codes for CASSVGPFHTINNEQFF.

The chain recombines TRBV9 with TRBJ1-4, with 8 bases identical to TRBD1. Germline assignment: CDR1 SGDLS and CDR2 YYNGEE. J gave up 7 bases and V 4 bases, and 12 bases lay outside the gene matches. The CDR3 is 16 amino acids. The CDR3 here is CASSFQTGDPSEKLFF. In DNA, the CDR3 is TGTGCCAGCAGCTTCCAGACAGGGGACCCGAGTGAAAAACTGTTTTTT.

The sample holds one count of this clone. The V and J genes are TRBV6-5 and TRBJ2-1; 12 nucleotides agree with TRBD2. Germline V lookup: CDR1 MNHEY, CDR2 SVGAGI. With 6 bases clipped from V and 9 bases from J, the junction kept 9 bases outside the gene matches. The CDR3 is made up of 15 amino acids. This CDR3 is CASRTTSGGPSEQFF. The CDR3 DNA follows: TGTGCCAGCAGAACTACTAGCGGGGGGCCGAGTGAGCAGTTCTTC.

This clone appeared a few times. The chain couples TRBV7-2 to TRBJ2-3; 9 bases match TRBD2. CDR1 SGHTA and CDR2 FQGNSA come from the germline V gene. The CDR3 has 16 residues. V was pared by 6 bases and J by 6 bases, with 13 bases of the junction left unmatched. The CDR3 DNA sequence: TGTGCCAGCAGTCAAAGGGGGCTAGCGGGGCTGGATACGCAGTATTTT. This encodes CASSQRGLAGLDTQYF.

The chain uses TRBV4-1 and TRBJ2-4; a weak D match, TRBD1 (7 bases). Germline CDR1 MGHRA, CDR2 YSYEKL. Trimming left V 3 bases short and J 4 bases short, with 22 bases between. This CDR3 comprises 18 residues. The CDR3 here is CASSHFRSPAGGKNIQYF. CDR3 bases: TGCGCCAGCAGCCATTTTCGATCTCCCGCAGGGGGGAAAAACATTCAGTACTTC.

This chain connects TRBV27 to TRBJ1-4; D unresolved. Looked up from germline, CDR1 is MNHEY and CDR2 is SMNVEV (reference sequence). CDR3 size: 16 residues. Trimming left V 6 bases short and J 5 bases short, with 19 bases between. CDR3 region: CASSQRTATRNEKLFF. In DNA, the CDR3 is TGTGCCAGCAGCCAGAGGACCGCAACCAGGAATGAAAAACTGTTTTTT.

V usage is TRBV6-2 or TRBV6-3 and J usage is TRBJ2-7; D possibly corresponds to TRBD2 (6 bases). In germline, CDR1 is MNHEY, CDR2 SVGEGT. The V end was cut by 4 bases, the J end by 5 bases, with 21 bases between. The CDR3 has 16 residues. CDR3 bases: TGTGCCAGCAGTTCACCCTCTAGCGCCGGGAGCAACGAGCAGTACTTC. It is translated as CASSSPSSAGSNEQYF.

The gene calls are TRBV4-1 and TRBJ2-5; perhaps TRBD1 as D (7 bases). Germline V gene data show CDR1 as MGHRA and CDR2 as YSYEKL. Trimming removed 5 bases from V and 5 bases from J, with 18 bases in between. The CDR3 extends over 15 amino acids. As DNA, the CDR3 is TGCGCCAGCAGCAGACAGGGCTGGGGGGAGGAGACCCAGTACTTC. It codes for CASSRQGWGEETQYF.

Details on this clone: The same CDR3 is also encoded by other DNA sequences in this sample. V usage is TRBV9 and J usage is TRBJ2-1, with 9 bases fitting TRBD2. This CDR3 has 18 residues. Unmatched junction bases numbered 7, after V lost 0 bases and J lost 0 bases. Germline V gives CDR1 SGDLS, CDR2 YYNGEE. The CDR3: CASSVGSGGPSSYNEQFF. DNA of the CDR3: TGTGCCAGCAGCGTAGGAAGCGGGGGGCCGAGCTCCTACAATGAGCAGTTCTTC.

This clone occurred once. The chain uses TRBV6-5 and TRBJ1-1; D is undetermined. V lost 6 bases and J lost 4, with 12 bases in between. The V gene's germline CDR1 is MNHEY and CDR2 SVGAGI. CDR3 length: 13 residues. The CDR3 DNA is TGTGCCAGCAGCCAAGCTTCAGTCACTGAAGCTTTCTTT. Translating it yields CASSQASVTEAFF.